This T cell receptor (beta chain) was identified in a study of blood T cell repertoires in COVID-19. Study-level background: Samples came from the United States, Italy and Spain, spanning acute and convalescent COVID-19.

Symptom resolution, clearance, or two negative PCRs marked the recovered donors of Cohort 3. Data came from immunoSEQ multiplex PCR; TCRdb stores just in-frame clones and leaves some out. The table lists 200,000 to 300,000 clones, 80% to 90% of them singletons. The sequencing input was PBMCs or T cells enriched from blood (not recorded which). This receptor was obtained from a man aged 40-50 years who had recovered from COVID-19.

CDR3: CASSYWEYEQYF. CDR3 coding DNA: TGTGCCAGCAGTTATTGGGAGTACGAGCAGTACTTC. The J gene is TRBJ2-7, the V gene TRBV6-2 or TRBV6-3, with D perhaps matching TRBD2 (5 bases). Looked up from germline, CDR1 is MNHEY and CDR2 is SVGEGT. CDR3 length: 12 amino acids. V was shortened by 3 bases and J by 4 bases, with 7 bases between the two germline ends.